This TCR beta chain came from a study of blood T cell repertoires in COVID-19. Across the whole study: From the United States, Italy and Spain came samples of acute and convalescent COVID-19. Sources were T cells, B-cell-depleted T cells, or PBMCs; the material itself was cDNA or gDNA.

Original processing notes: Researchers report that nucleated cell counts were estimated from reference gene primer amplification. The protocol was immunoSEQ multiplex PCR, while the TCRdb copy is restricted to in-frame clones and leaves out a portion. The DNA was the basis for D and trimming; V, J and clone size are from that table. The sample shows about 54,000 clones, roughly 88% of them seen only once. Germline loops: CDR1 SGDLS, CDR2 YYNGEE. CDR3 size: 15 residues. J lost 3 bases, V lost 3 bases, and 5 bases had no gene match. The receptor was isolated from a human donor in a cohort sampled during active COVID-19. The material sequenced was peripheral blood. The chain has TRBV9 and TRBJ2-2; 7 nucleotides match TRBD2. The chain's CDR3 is CASSGERDHTGELFF. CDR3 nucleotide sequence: TGTGCCAGCAGCGGCGAGCGGGATCACACCGGGGAGCTGTTTTTT.